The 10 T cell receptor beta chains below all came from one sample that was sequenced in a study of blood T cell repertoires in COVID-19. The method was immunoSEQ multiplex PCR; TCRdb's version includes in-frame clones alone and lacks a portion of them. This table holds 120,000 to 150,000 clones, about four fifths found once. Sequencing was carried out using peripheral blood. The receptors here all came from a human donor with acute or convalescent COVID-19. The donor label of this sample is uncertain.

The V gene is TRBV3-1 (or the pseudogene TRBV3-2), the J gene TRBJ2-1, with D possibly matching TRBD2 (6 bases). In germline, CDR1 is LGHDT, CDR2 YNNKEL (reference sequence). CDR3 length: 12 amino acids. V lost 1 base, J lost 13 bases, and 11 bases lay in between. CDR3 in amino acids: CASSQGGLFQFF. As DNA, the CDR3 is TGTGCCAGCAGCCAAGGGGGACTCTTTCAGTTCTTC.

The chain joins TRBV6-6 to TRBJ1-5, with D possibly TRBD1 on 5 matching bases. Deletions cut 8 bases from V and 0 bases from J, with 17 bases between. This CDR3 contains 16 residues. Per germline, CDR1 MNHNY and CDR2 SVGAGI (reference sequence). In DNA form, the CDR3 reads TGTGCCAGCTATAGGGGAGGGCACAATAGCAATCAGCCCCAGCATTTT. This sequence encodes CASYRGGHNSNQPQHF.

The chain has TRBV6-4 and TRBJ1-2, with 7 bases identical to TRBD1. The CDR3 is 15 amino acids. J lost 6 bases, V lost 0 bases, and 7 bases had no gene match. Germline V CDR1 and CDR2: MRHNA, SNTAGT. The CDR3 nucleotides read TGTGCCAGCAGTGACTCAAGTCAGGGGGTGGATGGCTACACCTTC. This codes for CASSDSSQGVDGYTF.

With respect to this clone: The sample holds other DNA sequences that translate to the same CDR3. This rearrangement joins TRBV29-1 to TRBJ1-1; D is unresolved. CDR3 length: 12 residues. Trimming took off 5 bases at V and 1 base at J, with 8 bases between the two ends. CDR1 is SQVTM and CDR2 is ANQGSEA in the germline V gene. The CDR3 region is CSVSGANTEAFF. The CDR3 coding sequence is TGCAGCGTTTCGGGTGCGAACACTGAAGCTTTCTTT.

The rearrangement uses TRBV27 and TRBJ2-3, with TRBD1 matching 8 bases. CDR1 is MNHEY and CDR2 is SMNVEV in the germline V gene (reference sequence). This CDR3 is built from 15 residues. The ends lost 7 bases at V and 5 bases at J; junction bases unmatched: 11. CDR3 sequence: CASTGGTGVGDTQYF. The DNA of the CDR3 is TGTGCCAGCACTGGCGGGACAGGAGTTGGAGATACGCAGTATTTT.

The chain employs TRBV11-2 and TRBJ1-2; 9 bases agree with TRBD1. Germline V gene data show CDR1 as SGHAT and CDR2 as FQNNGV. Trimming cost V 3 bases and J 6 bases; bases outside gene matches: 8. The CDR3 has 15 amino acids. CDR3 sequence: CASSFLQGARDGYTF. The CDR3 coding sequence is TGTGCCAGCAGCTTTCTACAGGGGGCAAGGGATGGCTACACCTTC. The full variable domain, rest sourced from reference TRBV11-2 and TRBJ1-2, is EAGVAQSPRYKIIEKRQSVAFWCNPISGHATLYWYQQILGQGPKLLIQFQNNGVVDDSQLPKDRFSAERLKGVDSTLKIQPAKLEDSAVYLCASSFLQGARDGYTFGSGTRLTVV.

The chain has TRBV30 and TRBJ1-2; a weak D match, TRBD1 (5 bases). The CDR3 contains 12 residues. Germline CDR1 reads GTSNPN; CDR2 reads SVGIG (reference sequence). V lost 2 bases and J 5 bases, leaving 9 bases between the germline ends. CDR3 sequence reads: CAWSRQTYGYTF. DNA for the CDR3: TGTGCCTGGAGTCGACAGACTTATGGCTACACCTTC.

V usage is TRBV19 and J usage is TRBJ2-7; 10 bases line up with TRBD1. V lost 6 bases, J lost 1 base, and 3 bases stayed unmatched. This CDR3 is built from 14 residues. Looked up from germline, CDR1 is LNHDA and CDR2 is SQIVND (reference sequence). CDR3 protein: CASRDRGTSYEQYF. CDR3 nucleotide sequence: TGTGCCAGTAGGGACAGGGGGACATCCTACGAGCAGTACTTC. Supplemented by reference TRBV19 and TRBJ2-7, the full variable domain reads DGGITQSPKYLFRKEGQNVTLSCEQNLNHDAMYWYRQDPGQGLRLIYYSQIVNDFQKGDIAEGYSVSREKKESFPLTVTSAQKNPTAFYLCASRDRGTSYEQYFGPGTRLTVT.

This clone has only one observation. The CDR3 here is CAWNIRGKRNTEAFF. CDR3 DNA sequence: TGTGCCTGGAATATCAGAGGGAAGAGGAACACTGAAGCTTTCTTT. The genes are TRBV30 and TRBJ1-1, with unresolved D. The germline gives CDR1 GTSNPN, CDR2 SVGIG (reference sequence). This CDR3 has 15 residues. V lost 4 bases and J 1 base, leaving 16 bases between the germline ends. Combining the CDR3 with reference TRBV30 and TRBJ1-1 gives the whole variable domain SQTIHQWPATLVQPVGSPLSLECTVEGTSNPNLYWYRQAAGRGLQLLFYSVGIGQISSEVPQNLSASRPQDRQFILSSKKLLLSDSGFYLCAWNIRGKRNTEAFFGQGTRLTVV.

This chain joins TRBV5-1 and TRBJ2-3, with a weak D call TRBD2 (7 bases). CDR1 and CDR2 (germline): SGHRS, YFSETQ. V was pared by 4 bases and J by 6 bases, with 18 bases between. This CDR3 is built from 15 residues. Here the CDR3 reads CASSPSGGGGDTQYF. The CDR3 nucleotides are TGCGCCAGCAGCCCTAGCGGCGGGGGCGGGGATACGCAGTATTTT.